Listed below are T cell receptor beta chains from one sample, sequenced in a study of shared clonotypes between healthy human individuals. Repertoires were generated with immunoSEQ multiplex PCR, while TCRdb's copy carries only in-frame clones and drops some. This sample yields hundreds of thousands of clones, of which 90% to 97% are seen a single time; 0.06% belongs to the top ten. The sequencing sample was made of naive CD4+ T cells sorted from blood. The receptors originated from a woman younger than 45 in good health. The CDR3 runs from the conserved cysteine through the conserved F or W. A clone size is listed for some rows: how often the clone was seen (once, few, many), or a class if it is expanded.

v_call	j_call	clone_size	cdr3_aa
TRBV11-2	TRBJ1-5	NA	CASSRDRGEPQHF
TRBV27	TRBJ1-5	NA	CASSPGQGKVGNQPQHF
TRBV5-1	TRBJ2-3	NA	CASSLGLAGGPADTQYF
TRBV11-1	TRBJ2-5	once	CASSPSKAGTPKETQYF
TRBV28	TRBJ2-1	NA	CASSPSGGSYNEQFF
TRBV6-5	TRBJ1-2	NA	CASRPRRALEYGYTF
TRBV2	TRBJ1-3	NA	CARGVSGNTIYF
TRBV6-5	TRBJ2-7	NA	CASSYQLASYEQYF
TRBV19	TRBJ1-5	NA	CASRGGLAYSDSSNQPQHF
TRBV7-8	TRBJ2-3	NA	CASSLGWDWGDTQYF
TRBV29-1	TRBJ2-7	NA	CSAGEQGREQYF
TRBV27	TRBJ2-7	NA	CASSSHGTASSYEQYF
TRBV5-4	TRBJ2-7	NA	CASSGTYEQYF
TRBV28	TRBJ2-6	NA	CASSLETGGSGANVLTF
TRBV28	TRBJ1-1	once	CASSTPGQGLTEAFF
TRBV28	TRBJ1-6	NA	CASSFPGSVNSPLHF
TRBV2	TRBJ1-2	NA	CASEGTGGLGYTF
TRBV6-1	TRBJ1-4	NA	CASRATGTVNEKLFF
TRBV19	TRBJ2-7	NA	CASSSGTESSYEQYF
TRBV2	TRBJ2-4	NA	CASSAGVAKNIQYF
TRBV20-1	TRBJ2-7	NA	CSARAGFEQYF
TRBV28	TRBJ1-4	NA	CASRSTNEKLFF
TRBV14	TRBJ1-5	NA	CASSRTANQPQHF
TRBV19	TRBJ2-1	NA	CASSIFSGTKSSYNEQFF
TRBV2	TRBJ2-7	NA	CASSRTSVSYEQYF
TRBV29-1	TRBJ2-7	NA	CSVESGGGADEQYF
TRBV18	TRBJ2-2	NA	CASSPFEGKNTGELFF
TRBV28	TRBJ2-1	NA	CASTGTSGTSSYNEQFF
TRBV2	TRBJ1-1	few	CASSRGQPRAFF
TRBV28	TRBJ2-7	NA	CASSLPFRAGDYEQYF
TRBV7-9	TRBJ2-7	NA	CASSLGTVSYEQYF
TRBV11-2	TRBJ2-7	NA	CASSLWTGTYEQYF
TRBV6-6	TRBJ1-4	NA	CASSYGTGYEKLFF
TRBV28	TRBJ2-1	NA	CASSGGVEVTYNEQFF
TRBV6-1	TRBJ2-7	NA	CASSGTSTPGVQYF
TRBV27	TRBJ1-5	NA	CASSTGANQPQHF